These T cell receptor beta chains were read from a single sample in a study of blood T cell repertoires in COVID-19. Data came from immunoSEQ multiplex PCR; TCRdb stores just in-frame clones and leaves some out. Among roughly 200,000 clones listed, 65% to 85% were seen once. Sample: peripheral blood. These receptor sequences come from a man in his fifties or sixties with active or convalescent COVID-19. Each CDR3 is given with its conserved first and last residue.

J,V,CDR3
TRBJ1-1,TRBV25-1,CASGSVKNTEAFF
TRBJ1-5,TRBV28,CASSQRGSQPQHF
TRBJ1-1,TRBV15,CATSRETGTAFF
TRBJ2-1,TRBV7-3,CASSLILGSANEQFF
TRBJ1-1,TRBV19,CASSKFGGQGSNTEAFF
TRBJ2-1,TRBV6-1,CASSEGQGAFNEQFF
TRBJ2-2,TRBV4-1,CASSHRDRNPGELFF
TRBJ2-7,TRBV12-3/TRBV12-4,CASGLAGGYEQYF
TRBJ1-2,TRBV7-3,CASSFTDLGGYTF
TRBJ2-3,TRBV7-6,CASSLVTGLTDTQYF
TRBJ1-2,TRBV19,CASSIPGTGLDGYTF
TRBJ1-2,TRBV12-3/TRBV12-4,CASSVRDRGYTF
TRBJ1-1,TRBV20-1,CSATTTGEAFF
TRBJ2-5,TRBV5-6,CASSLGATSGGYQETQYF
TRBJ1-1,TRBV20-1,CSARMGGEAFF
TRBJ1-5,TRBV11-2,CASSLATGGRNQPQHF
TRBJ2-1,TRBV5-8,CASSFGISSYNEQFF
TRBJ2-7,TRBV5-6,CASSLHRLSEQYF
TRBJ2-3,TRBV9,CASSVATRVAGILSGDTQYF
TRBJ1-6,TRBV27,CASSLGQLRDSPLHF
TRBJ1-2,TRBV10-3,CAISEGQLANYGYTF
TRBJ2-3,TRBV6-4,CASSADWGPDTQYF
TRBJ2-1,TRBV15,CATSQGGAQNEQFF
TRBJ1-2,TRBV27,CASTTLRGNYGYTF
TRBJ2-7,TRBV7-8,CASSFPGQVSEQYF
TRBJ1-5,TRBV19,CASSIWLAKNSNQPQHF
TRBJ1-1,TRBV5-8,CASSLVGSERAFF
TRBJ1-1,TRBV5-1,CASSDGAGGGTEAFF
TRBJ1-2,TRBV18,CASSPRQGADGYTF
TRBJ1-2,TRBV5-4,CASSLEQTYGYTF
TRBJ1-1,TRBV3-1/TRBV3-2,CASSQDRGFTEAFF
TRBJ2-3,TRBV5-1,CASSVDQGRVIDTQYF
TRBJ2-3,TRBV7-2,CASKLADFSTDTQYF
TRBJ2-1,TRBV25-1,CASSEIQGAYNEQFF
TRBJ2-7,TRBV9,CASSAGWGQGGDEQYF
TRBJ1-5,TRBV12-3/TRBV12-4,CASGGQGFEAQHF
TRBJ1-4,TRBV3-1/TRBV3-2,CASSQVTAGEKLFF
TRBJ2-1,TRBV9,CASSAGHSNEQFF
TRBJ2-7,TRBV5-5,CASSLAGQGNYEQYF
TRBJ2-5,TRBV5-1,CASSLKAGDQETQYF
TRBJ2-1,TRBV11-3,CASSPPDRDNEQFF
TRBJ2-7,TRBV19,CASSWGSGGPYEQYF
TRBJ2-1,TRBV9,CASSVEFSYQQFF
TRBJ2-7,TRBV7-8,CASILGQGAYEQYF
TRBJ2-3,TRBV5-8,CASSLEDGQSTDTQYF
TRBJ1-2,TRBV12-3/TRBV12-4,CASSATGVYGYTF
TRBJ1-2,TRBV9,CASSVEGAAGGYTF
TRBJ1-6,TRBV29-1,CSVADRGPPGDSPLHF
TRBJ1-1,TRBV19,CATQWAGNTEAFF
TRBJ2-5,TRBV27,CASSFRRRQDQETQYF
TRBJ2-1,TRBV6-5,CASSSQTGTMEFF
TRBJ2-1,TRBV18,CASSPGLGTYNEQFF
TRBJ1-2,TRBV12-3/TRBV12-4,CASSFYSAENTF
TRBJ2-3,TRBV5-1,CASSLEGSGPTDTQYF